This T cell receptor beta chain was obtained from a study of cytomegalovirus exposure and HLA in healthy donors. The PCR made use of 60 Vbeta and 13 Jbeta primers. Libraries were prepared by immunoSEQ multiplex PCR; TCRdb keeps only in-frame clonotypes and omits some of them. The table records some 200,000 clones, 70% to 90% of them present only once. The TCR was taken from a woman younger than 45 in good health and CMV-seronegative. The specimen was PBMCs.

CDR3 in amino acids: CASSQVAGGPWDTQYF. The CDR3 DNA reads as TGCGCCAGCAGCCAAGTAGCGGGGGGCCCATGGGATACGCAGTATTTT. The chain recombines TRBV4-1 with TRBJ2-3; 10 nucleotides line up with TRBD2. Trimming removed 1 base from V and 6 bases from J; junction bases left unmatched: 7. The germline gives CDR1 MGHRA, CDR2 YSYEKL. The CDR3 spans 16 residues.